These 5 T cell receptor beta chains originate from one sample sequenced in a study of cytomegalovirus exposure and HLA in healthy donors. Repertoires were generated with immunoSEQ multiplex PCR, while TCRdb's copy carries only in-frame clones and drops some. The repertoire holds roughly 60,000 clones, with 90% to 95% as singletons. The sequenced sample was PBMCs. The origin of the receptors is a woman in her 30s in good health and CMV-seronegative.

The chain joins TRBV6-1 to TRBJ2-3; possibly TRBD2 for D (5 bases). This CDR3 region has 15 residues. The V end lost 4 bases, the J end lost 2 bases, and 13 bases lay between the germline ends. CDR1 is MNHNS, CDR2 SASEGT, per germline. CDR3 loop: CASSVRTRPTDTQYF. As DNA, the CDR3 is TGTGCCAGCAGTGTTCGTACTAGACCCACAGATACGCAGTATTTT.

This clone was seen a handful of times. The chain uses TRBV19 and TRBJ2-6; TRBD1 matches at 8 bases. Germline-derived CDR1 and CDR2 are LNHDA and SQIVND (reference sequence). V trimming: 8 bases; J trimming: 1 base; junction bases outside the gene matches: 7. The CDR3 loop spans 16 amino acids. The CDR3 sequence is CASSGQGGSGANVLTF. The CDR3 DNA reads as TGTGCCAGTTCTGGACAGGGAGGATCTGGGGCCAACGTCCTGACTTTC.

V and J are TRBV29-1 and TRBJ1-2; the D is unclear. V was shortened by 5 bases and J by 4 bases, with 17 bases between the two germline ends. CDR1 and CDR2 (germline): SQVTM, ANQGSEA. CDR3 size: 14 residues. CDR3 sequence (DNA): TGCAGCGTTTGCCCGACCGTACCAGGCTATGGCTACACCTTC. It specifies CSVCPTVPGYGYTF. The whole variable domain, filled in from reference TRBV29-1 and TRBJ1-2, reads SAVISQKPSRDICQRGTSLTIQCQVDSQVTMMFWYRQQPGQSLTLIATANQGSEATYESGFVIDKFPISRPNLTFSTLTVSNMSPEDSSIYLCSVCPTVPGYGYTFGSGTRLTVV.

This clone showed up just a few times. The chain uses TRBV6-5 and TRBJ2-7, with 7 bases identical to TRBD1. Germline V CDR1 and CDR2: MNHEY, SVGAGI. V was clipped by 5 bases and J by 0 bases; unmatched bases: 1. This CDR3 region has 13 residues. The CDR3 spells CASSAGGSYEQYF. The CDR3 nucleotides are TGTGCCAGCAGTGCAGGGGGCTCCTACGAGCAGTACTTC.

The CDR3: CASKRTPLAYEQYF. The CDR3 bases are TGTGCCAGCAAGAGGACACCTCTCGCCTACGAGCAGTACTTC. V is TRBV27 and J is TRBJ2-7, with TRBD1 as a possible D gene (5 bases). Germline V gene data show CDR1 as MNHEY and CDR2 as SMNVEV (reference sequence). This CDR3 is built from 14 residues. V gave up 7 bases and J gave up 2 bases, with 15 bases separating them.